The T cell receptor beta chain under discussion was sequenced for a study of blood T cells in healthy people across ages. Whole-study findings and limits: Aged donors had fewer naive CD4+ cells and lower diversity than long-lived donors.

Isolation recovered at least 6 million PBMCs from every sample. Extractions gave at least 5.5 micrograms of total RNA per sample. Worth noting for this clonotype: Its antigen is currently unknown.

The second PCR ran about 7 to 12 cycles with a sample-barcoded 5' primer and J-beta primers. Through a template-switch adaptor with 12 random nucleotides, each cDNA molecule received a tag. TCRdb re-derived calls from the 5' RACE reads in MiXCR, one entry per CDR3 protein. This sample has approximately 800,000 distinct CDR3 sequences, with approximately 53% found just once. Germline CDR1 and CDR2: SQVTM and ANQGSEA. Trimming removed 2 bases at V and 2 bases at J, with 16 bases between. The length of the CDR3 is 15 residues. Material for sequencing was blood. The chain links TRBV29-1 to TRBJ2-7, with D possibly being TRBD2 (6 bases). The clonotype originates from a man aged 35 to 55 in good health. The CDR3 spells CSVESKWGVAYEQYF. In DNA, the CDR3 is TGCAGCGTTGAATCGAAATGGGGGGTAGCCTACGAGCAGTACTTC.